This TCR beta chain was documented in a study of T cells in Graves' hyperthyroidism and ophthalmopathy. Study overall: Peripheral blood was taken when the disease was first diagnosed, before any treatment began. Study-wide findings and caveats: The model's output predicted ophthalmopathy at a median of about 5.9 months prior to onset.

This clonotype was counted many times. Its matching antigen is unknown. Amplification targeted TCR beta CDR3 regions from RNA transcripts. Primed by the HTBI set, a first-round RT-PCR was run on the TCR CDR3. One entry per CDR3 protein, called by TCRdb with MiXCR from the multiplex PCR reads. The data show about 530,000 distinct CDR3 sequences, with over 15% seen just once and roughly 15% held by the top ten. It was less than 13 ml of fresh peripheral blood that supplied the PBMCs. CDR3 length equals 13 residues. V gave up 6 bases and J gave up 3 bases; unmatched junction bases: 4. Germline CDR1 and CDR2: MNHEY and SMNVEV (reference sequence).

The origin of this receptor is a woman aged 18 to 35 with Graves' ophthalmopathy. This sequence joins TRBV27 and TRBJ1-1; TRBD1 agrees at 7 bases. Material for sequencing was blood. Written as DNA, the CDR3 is TGTGCCAGCAGCTCTCAGGGGGACACTGAAGCTTTCTTT. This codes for CASSSQGDTEAFF.